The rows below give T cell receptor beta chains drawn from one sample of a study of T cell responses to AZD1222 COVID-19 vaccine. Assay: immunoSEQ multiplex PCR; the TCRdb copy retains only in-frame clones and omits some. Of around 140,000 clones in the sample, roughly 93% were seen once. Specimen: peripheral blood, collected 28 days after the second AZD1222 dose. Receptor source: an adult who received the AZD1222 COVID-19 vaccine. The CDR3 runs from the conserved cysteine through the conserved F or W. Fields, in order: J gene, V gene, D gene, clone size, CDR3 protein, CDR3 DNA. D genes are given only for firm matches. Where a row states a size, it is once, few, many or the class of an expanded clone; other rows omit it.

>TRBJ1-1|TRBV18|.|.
CASSPFGGERTEAFF
TGTGCCAGCTCACCCTTTGGGGGGGAGAGGACTGAAGCTTTCTTT
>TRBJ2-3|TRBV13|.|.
CASSLDSTDTQYF
TGTGCCAGCAGCTTAGACAGCACAGATACGCAGTATTTT
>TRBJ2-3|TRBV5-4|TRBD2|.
CASSKGLAGDTDTQYF
TGTGCCAGCAGCAAAGGACTAGCGGGAGACACAGATACGCAGTATTTT
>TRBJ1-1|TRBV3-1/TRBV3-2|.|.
CASSQDQGNTEAFF
TGTGCCAGCAGCCAAGACCAGGGGAACACTGAAGCTTTCTTT
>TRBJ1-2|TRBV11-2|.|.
CASSLLTARGGYTF
TGTGCCAGCAGCTTACTGACGGCGCGGGGCGGCTACACCTTC
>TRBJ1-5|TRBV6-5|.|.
CASSYGSNQPQHF
TGTGCCAGCAGTTACGGAAGCAATCAGCCCCAGCATTTT
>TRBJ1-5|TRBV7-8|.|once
CASSVGVNQPQHF
TGTGCCAGCAGCGTTGGAGTAAATCAGCCCCAGCATTTT
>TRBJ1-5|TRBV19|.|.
CASSIKGLSNQPQHF
TGTGCCAGTAGTATTAAGGGGCTCAGCAATCAGCCCCAGCATTTT
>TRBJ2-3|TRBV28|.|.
CASRGNLGDPSTDTQYF
TGTGCCAGCAGGGGGAACCTTGGAGACCCTAGCACAGATACGCAGTATTTT
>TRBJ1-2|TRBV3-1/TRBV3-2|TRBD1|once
CASSQEGGQGFGYTF
TGTGCCAGCAGCCAAGAAGGCGGACAGGGTTTTGGCTACACCTTC
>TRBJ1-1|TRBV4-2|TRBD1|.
CASSPGGTGLNTEAFF
TGTGCCAGCAGCCCCGGGGGGACAGGTTTGAACACTGAAGCTTTCTTT
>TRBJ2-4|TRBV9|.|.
CASSPLTDRVQNIQYF
TGTGCCAGCAGCCCCTTGACAGATCGGGTCCAAAACATTCAGTACTTC
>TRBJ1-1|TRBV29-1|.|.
CSVLLNTEAFF
TGCAGCGTCTTACTAAACACTGAAGCTTTCTTT
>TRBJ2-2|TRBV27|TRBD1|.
CASRKGQGYTGELFF
TGTGCCAGCAGGAAAGGACAGGGTTACACCGGGGAGCTGTTTTTT
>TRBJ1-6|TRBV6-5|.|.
CASSYAGPKNGSPLHF
TGTGCCAGCAGTTACGCTGGACCCAAAAACGGGTCACCCCTCCACTTT
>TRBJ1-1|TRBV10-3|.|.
CAIKWEADTEAFF
TGTGCCATCAAGTGGGAGGCGGACACTGAAGCTTTCTTT
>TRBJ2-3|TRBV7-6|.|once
CASSQEGTDTQYF
TGTGCCAGCAGCCAGGAGGGCACAGATACGCAGTATTTT
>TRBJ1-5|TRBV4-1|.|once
CASSQEKPGGDQPQHF
TGCGCCAGCAGCCAAGAAAAACCCGGGGGGGATCAGCCCCAGCATTTT
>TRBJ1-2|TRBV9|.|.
CASSGGVGAGGYTF
TGTGCCAGCAGCGGAGGGGTTGGGGCCGGTGGCTACACCTTC
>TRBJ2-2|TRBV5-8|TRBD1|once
CASGLMPGGFTGELFF
TGTGCCAGCGGGCTGATGCCAGGGGGCTTCACCGGGGAGCTGTTTTTT
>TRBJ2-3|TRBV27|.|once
CASRGPTQYF
TGTGCCAGCAGGGGGCCCACGCAGTATTTT
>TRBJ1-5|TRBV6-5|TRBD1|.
CATGVDRGEQPQHF
TGTGCCACCGGGGTGGACAGGGGGGAGCAGCCCCAGCATTTT
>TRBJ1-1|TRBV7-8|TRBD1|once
CASSKNRGGNTEAFF
TGTGCCAGCAGCAAAAACAGGGGGGGGAACACTGAAGCTTTCTTT
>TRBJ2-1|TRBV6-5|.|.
CASSYSLATNNEQFF
TGTGCCAGCAGTTACTCCCTAGCGACTAACAATGAGCAGTTCTTC
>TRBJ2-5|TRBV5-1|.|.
CASSLMMGQETQYF
TGCGCCAGCAGCTTGATGATGGGACAAGAGACCCAGTACTTC
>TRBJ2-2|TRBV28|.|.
CASSSQGYTGELFF
TGTGCCAGCAGTTCACAGGGCTACACCGGGGAGCTGTTTTTT
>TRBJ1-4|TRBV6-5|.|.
CASSYVQAPNEKLFF
TGTGCCAGCAGTTACGTCCAGGCTCCGAATGAAAAACTGTTTTTT
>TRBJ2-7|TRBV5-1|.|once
CASSLGQVGPYEQYF
TGCGCCAGCAGCTTGGGACAGGTCGGACCCTACGAGCAGTACTTC
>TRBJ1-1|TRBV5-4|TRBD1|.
CASRATGRLTEAFF
TGTGCCAGCAGGGCGACAGGGCGGCTCACTGAAGCTTTCTTT
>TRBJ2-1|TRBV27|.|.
CASSLDSVSYNEQFF
TGTGCCAGCAGTTTAGACAGCGTGTCCTACAATGAGCAGTTCTTC